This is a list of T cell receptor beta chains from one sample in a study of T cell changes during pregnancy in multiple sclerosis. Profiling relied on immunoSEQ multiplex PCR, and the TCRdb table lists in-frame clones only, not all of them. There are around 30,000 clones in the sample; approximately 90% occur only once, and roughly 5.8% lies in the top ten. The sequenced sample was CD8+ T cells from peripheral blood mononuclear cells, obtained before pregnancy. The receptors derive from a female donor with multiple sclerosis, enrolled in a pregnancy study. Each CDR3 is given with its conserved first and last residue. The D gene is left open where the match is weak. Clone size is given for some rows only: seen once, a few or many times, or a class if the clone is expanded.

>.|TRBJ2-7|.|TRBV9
TGTGCCAGCAGCGTAGAACCGACTCCCTACGAGCAGTACTTC
CASSVEPTPYEQYF
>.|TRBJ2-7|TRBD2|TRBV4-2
TGTGCCAGCAGCCAAGATATCACTAGCGGGGTTCAGCTAAGGAGCCCCTACGAGCAGTACTTC
CASSQDITSGVQLRSPYEQYF
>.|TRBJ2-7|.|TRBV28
TGTGCCAGTAAAGCGGGCCGGAGGGTCCACGAGCAGTACTTC
CASKAGRRVHEQYF
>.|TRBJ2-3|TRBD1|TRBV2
TGTGCCAGCCCTAGGGACAGGGTTCCAGATACGCAGTATTTT
CASPRDRVPDTQYF
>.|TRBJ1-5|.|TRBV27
TGTGCCAGCAGCCCCAGGGCAGTTAGCAATCAGCCCCAGCATTTT
CASSPRAVSNQPQHF
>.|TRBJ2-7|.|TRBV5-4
TGCGCCAGCAGCTTCGGGACTCTTGAGCAGTACTTC
CASSFGTLEQYF
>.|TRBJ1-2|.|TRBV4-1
TGCGCCAGCAGCCAAGAATCGGGGTTCACTAACTATGGCTACACCTTC
CASSQESGFTNYGYTF
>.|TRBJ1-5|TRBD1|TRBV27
TGTGCCACAGGGGGAGGTCAGCCCCAGCATTTT
CATGGGQPQHF
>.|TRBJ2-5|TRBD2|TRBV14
TGTGCCAGCAGCCCACTAGCGGAAGAGACCCAGTACTTC
CASSPLAEETQYF
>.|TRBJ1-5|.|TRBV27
TGTGCCAGCCGGGTGGGGGGGGCTTATAGCAATCAGCCCCAGCATTTT
CASRVGGAYSNQPQHF
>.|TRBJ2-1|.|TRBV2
TGTGCCAGCAGTGGTTCAGACCGCCGAGGAGAGTTCTTC
CASSGSDRRGEFF
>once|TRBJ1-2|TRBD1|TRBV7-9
TGTGCCAGCAGCTCCAACCGGGACAGGGAACGTCAGGGCTACACCTTC
CASSSNRDRERQGYTF
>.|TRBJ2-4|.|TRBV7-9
TGTGCCAGCAGCCCCCAGAGGAACATTCAGTACTTC
CASSPQRNIQYF
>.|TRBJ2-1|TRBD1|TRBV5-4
TGTGCCAGCAGCCTCGCGACAGGGGTATCCTACAATGAGCAGTTCTTC
CASSLATGVSYNEQFF
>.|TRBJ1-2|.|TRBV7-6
TGTGCCAGCAGCTTCGGAGTCAGCTATGGCTACACCTTC
CASSFGVSYGYTF
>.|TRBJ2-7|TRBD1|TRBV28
TGTGCCAGCAGTTTAGCCGGGACAGGGGGCACCTACGAGCAGTACTTC
CASSLAGTGGTYEQYF
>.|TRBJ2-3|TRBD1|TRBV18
TGTGCCAGCTCACCCGGGACAGGGCTCACAGATACGCAGTATTTT
CASSPGTGLTDTQYF
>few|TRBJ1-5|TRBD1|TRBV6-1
TGTGCCAGCAGTGAAGGGACAGGGGGCAGTCAGCCCCAGCATTTT
CASSEGTGGSQPQHF
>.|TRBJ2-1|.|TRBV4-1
TGCGCCAGCAGCCAAGAGCGAGCGGTTGTTTACAATGAGCAGTTCTTC
CASSQERAVVYNEQFF
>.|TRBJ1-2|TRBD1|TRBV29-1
TGCAGCGTTCGATACCGGGACAGGGGGCCCTATGGCTACACCTTC
CSVRYRDRGPYGYTF
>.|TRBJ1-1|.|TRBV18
TGTGCCAGCTCACCCTCGGGGGGGCAAAACACTGAAGCTTTCTTT
CASSPSGGQNTEAFF
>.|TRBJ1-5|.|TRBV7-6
TGTGCCAGCAGCTTAGGTGCCGGACAAGTCAATCAGCCCCAGCATTTT
CASSLGAGQVNQPQHF
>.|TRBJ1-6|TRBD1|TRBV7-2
TGTGCCAGCAGCTTGGACAGGGGGCGCCCCCTCCACTTT
CASSLDRGRPLHF
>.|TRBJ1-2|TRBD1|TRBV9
TGTGCCAGCAGCACGCCCCCGAAGGGGGCAGGCTATGGCTACACCTTC
CASSTPPKGAGYGYTF
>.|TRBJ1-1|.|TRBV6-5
TGTGCCAGCAGTCTCGGACAGACTATGAACACTGAAGCTTTCTTT
CASSLGQTMNTEAFF
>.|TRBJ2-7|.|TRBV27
TGTGCCAGCAGTTTTCAGGGGTCCTACGAGCAGTACTTC
CASSFQGSYEQYF
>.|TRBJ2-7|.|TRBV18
TGTGCCAGCTCACTTACACCCAGTTACGAGCAGTACTTC
CASSLTPSYEQYF
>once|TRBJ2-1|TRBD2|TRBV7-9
TGTGCCAGCAGAGCTAACACTAGCGGGAGGGCCAATGAGCAGTTCTTC
CASRANTSGRANEQFF
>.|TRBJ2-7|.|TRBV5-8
TGTGCCAGCAGCTCATTCCCGGGACATCGCTACGAGCAGTACTTC
CASSSFPGHRYEQYF
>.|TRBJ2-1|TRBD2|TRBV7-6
TGTGCCAGCAGCTTATTGGTAGCTAGCGGGGGCGATGAGCAGTTCTTC
CASSLLVASGGDEQFF
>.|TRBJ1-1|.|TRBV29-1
TGCAGCGTTGGGGGGGGCACTGAAGCTTTCTTT
CSVGGGTEAFF
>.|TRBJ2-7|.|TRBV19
TGTGCCAGTAGTGCCCCGGGACTCGGGTACGAGCAGTACTTC
CASSAPGLGYEQYF
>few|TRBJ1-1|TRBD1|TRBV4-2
TGTGCCAGCAGATGGCAGGGGGAGACTGAAGCTTTCTTT
CASRWQGETEAFF
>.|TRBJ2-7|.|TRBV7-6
TGTGCCAGCAGCTTAGTCTCTTCCGACGAGCAGTACTTC
CASSLVSSDEQYF
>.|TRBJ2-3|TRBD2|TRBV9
TGTGCCAGCAGCGTAGAATCGGGACTAGCGGGGAGCACAGATACGCAGTATTTT
CASSVESGLAGSTDTQYF
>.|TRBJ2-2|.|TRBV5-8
TGTGCCAGCAGCTTGATCGGGATGAACACCGGGGAGCTGTTTTTT
CASSLIGMNTGELFF
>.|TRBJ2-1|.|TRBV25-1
TGTGCCAGCAGTGAAGAGGGGGGGCGGGACAATGAGCAGTTCTTC
CASSEEGGRDNEQFF
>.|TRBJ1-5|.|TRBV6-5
TGTGCCAGCGGCATCAATCAGCCCCAGCATTTT
CASGINQPQHF
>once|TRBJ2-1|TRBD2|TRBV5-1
TGCGCCAGCAGCTTGGTGGGGGTGGTAGCGGGACCCAATGAGCAGTTCTTC
CASSLVGVVAGPNEQFF
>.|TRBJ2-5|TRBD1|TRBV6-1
TGTGCCAGCAGTGGTGTCAGGGACAGGGGAAGGGAGGAGACCCAGTACTTC
CASSGVRDRGREETQYF
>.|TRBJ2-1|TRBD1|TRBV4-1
TGCGCCAGCAGCCAAGTCACCGGGACAGGGAGTGAGCAGTTCTTC
CASSQVTGTGSEQFF
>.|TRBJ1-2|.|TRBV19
TGTGCCAGTAGTAATTGGGACACCTTTAACTATGGCTACACCTTC
CASSNWDTFNYGYTF
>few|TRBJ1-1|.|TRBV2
TGTGCCAGCCCCAACAGGGCCCCCACTGAAGCTTTCTTT
CASPNRAPTEAFF
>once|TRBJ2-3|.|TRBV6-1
TGTGCCAGCAGAGCGACCGTGTCCGGCACAGATACGCAGTATTTT
CASRATVSGTDTQYF
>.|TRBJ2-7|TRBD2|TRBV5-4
TGTGCCAGCAGCCACCCTGGGACTAGCCCATCCTACGAGCAGTACTTC
CASSHPGTSPSYEQYF
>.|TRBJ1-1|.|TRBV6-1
TGTGCCAGCAGTGAAGTTTGGCCCCAGATCTCTGAAGCTTTCTTT
CASSEVWPQISEAFF
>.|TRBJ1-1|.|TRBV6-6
TGTGCCAGCAGTTACGGGGTGGGGAGCACTGAAGCTTTCTTT
CASSYGVGSTEAFF
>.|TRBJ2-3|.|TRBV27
TGTGCCAGCAGTCCCGGACGAGGGCTAGCTGAAATATCAGATACGCAGTATTTT
CASSPGRGLAEISDTQYF
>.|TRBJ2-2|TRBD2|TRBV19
TGTGCCAGTGAAGAGGGACTAGTATATAACACCGGGGAGCTGTTTTTT
CASEEGLVYNTGELFF
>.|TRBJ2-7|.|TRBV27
TGTGCCAGCAGTCTCTACCCCGACTATCTTGAACAGTACTTC
CASSLYPDYLEQYF
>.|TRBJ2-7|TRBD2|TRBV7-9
TGTGCCAGCAGCTTCCTTTCAGGGACTACCTCCTACGAGCAGTACTTC
CASSFLSGTTSYEQYF
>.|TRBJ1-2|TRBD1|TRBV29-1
TGCAGCGTTGAAGATCAGGGACAGGGAATGGTTGGCTACACCTTC
CSVEDQGQGMVGYTF
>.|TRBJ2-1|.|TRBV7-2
TGTGCCAGCAGCTCCCGAGTCTCCCCCTACAATGAGCAGTTCTTC
CASSSRVSPYNEQFF
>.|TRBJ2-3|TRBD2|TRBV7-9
TGTGCCAGCAGCTTAAGCTCCAGCGGGGGGGCCATAGATACGCAGTATTTT
CASSLSSSGGAIDTQYF
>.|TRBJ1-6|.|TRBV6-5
TGTGCCAGCAGCCCCGTTCGGGGAACGGGTTCACCCCTCCACTTT
CASSPVRGTGSPLHF
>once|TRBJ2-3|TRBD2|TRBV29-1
TGCAGCGTTGAATCCAGCGGGAGGTCCCCTACGCAGTATTTT
CSVESSGRSPTQYF
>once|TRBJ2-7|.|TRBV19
TGTGCCAGTAGTCCCTCGGGTGCGGGGGAGCAGTACTTC
CASSPSGAGEQYF
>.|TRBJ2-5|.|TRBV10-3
TGTGCCATCAGTGATAGGGGGAGCCCCGAGCGGGAGACCCAGTACTTC
CAISDRGSPERETQYF
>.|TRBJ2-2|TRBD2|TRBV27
TGTGCCAGCAGTTTGAAGCGGGACGGGGAGCTGTTTTTT
CASSLKRDGELFF